These T cell receptor beta chains were read from a single sample in a study of blood T cell repertoires in COVID-19. Sequencing was performed with immunoSEQ multiplex PCR; in TCRdb, only in-frame clones are kept and a portion is missing. The profile shows about 260,000 clones, approximately 85% of them singletons. Material for sequencing was peripheral blood. These receptors all stem from a human donor in a cohort sampled during active COVID-19. Each CDR3 is given with its conserved first and last residue. Each record gives: clone size, D gene, V gene, J gene, CDR3 protein, CDR3 DNA. A D gene is named only where the DNA matches it firmly. The size of a clone is reported for some rows only, either as once, few or many, or as a class for expanded clones.

.	.	TRBV5-5	TRBJ1-1	CASSLEGPHQRGRPEAFF	TGTGCCAGCAGCCTTGAGGGACCGCATCAGCGGGGGCGTCCTGAAGCTTTCTTT
.	.	TRBV27	TRBJ2-1	CASSLSVYNEQFF	TGTGCCAGCAGTTTGAGCGTTTACAATGAGCAGTTCTTC
.	.	TRBV5-4	TRBJ2-7	CASSLPSAAYEQYF	TGTGCCAGCAGCTTGCCCAGCGCCGCATACGAGCAGTACTTC
.	TRBD2	TRBV5-1	TRBJ2-7	CASSAGLAGGLAYEQYF	TGCGCCAGCAGCGCCGGACTAGCGGGAGGTTTGGCCTACGAGCAGTACTTC
.	TRBD1	TRBV7-9	TRBJ1-2	CASSWAGQGALNYGYTF	TGTGCCAGCAGCTGGGCGGGACAGGGGGCGCTTAACTATGGCTACACCTTC
.	TRBD1	TRBV7-2	TRBJ1-6	CASSQHRGGYNSPLHF	TGTGCCAGCAGCCAACACAGGGGGGGCTATAATTCACCCCTCCACTTT
.	TRBD1	TRBV5-6	TRBJ2-5	CASSLRGHQETQYF	TGTGCCAGCAGCTTGAGGGGGCATCAAGAGACCCAGTACTTC
.	TRBD1	TRBV7-2	TRBJ1-6	CASSPRAGTGEYPLHF	TGTGCCAGCAGCCCCAGAGCCGGGACAGGGGAGTATCCCCTCCACTTT
.	.	TRBV3-1/TRBV3-2	TRBJ2-7	CASSQDYGRGYEQYF	TGTGCCAGCAGCCAAGATTACGGCAGGGGATACGAGCAGTACTTC
once	.	TRBV3-1/TRBV3-2	TRBJ1-6	CASSRDLSGAYSPLHF	TGTGCCAGCAGCCGAGACCTCAGTGGGGCCTATTCACCCCTCCACTTT
.	.	TRBV19	TRBJ1-2	CASTSGGGEDYGYTF	TGTGCCAGTACCTCCGGTGGGGGGGAAGACTATGGCTACACCTTC
.	TRBD1	TRBV12-5	TRBJ1-6	CASGQGDSPLHF	TGTGCTAGTGGCCAGGGGGATTCACCCCTCCACTTT
.	.	TRBV4-1	TRBJ2-1	CASSLRLVSSSYNEQFF	TGCGCCAGCAGCTTAAGACTAGTATCTAGCTCCTACAATGAGCAGTTCTTC
.	TRBD1	TRBV7-8	TRBJ1-3	CASSRWDRLTAGNTIYF	TGTGCCAGCAGCCGGTGGGACAGGCTCACCGCTGGAAACACCATATATTTT
.	TRBD1	TRBV7-6	TRBJ2-7	CASSLDARGTRFAEQYF	TGTGCCAGCAGCTTGGATGCCAGGGGGACGCGGTTCGCCGAGCAGTACTTC
.	TRBD1	TRBV19	TRBJ1-1	CASSMQGASSEAFF	TGTGCCAGTAGTATGCAGGGGGCTTCTTCTGAAGCTTTCTTT
.	TRBD1	TRBV14	TRBJ1-5	CPTGKNQPQHF	TGTCCGACAGGGAAGAATCAGCCCCAGCATTTT
once	TRBD2	TRBV14	TRBJ2-7	CASSRGAGGHEQYF	TGTGCCAGCAGTCGAGGAGCGGGAGGCCACGAGCAGTACTTC
once	.	TRBV4-3	TRBJ1-2	CASSRTVNYGYTF	TGCGCCAGCAGCCGCACAGTAAACTATGGCTACACCTTC
.	.	TRBV6-2/TRBV6-3	TRBJ2-7	CASSYGLISASEQYF	TGTGCCAGCAGTTACGGACTGATTTCCGCTTCGGAGCAGTACTTC
.	.	TRBV21-1	TRBJ1-6	CASSAQDSHSYNSPLHF	TGTGCCAGCAGCGCCCAAGACAGCCACTCCTATAATTCACCCCTCCACTTT
few	.	TRBV2	TRBJ1-5	CASLGGESNQPQHF	TGTGCCAGCCTGGGGGGGGAGAGCAATCAGCCCCAGCATTTT
.	.	TRBV5-1	TRBJ1-1	CASSPEPPTEAFF	TGCGCCAGCAGCCCCGAGCCGCCCACTGAAGCTTTCTTT
.	.	TRBV27	TRBJ2-3	CASSPPREDTLDTQYF	TGTGCCAGCAGTCCCCCACGAGAGGACACCCTGGATACGCAGTATTTT
.	.	TRBV7-7	TRBJ2-7	CARYIPGGPGIYEQYF	TGTGCCAGATACATACCGGGGGGCCCCGGGATTTACGAGCAGTACTTC
.	TRBD1	TRBV19	TRBJ2-5	CASSIRGQGTRETQYF	TGTGCCAGTAGTATCCGGGGACAGGGGACGAGGGAGACCCAGTACTTC
.	TRBD1	TRBV14	TRBJ1-6	CASSRLGQGLHF	TGTGCCAGCAGCCGCCTTGGACAGGGGCTCCACTTT
.	.	TRBV30	TRBJ1-2	CAWSISSDGYTF	TGTGCCTGGAGTATCTCCTCCGATGGCTACACCTTC
.	TRBD2	TRBV5-1	TRBJ2-1	CASFSSGRATGEQFF	TGCGCCAGCTTCTCTAGCGGGAGAGCCACAGGGGAGCAGTTCTTC
.	.	TRBV6-6	TRBJ2-7	CASRSGTGSEYF	TGTGCCAGCAGATCCGGTACAGGGTCGGAGTACTTC
few	TRBD2	TRBV5-4	TRBJ2-1	CASSSPGLAGSSYNEQFF	TGTGCCAGCAGCTCCCCAGGGTTAGCGGGGAGCTCCTACAATGAGCAGTTCTTC
.	.	TRBV28	TRBJ2-1	CASSFSLANEQFF	TGTGCCAGCAGTTTTTCCCTGGCAAATGAGCAGTTCTTC
.	.	TRBV3-1/TRBV3-2	TRBJ1-4	CASSHSPTNEKLFF	TGTGCCAGCAGCCACTCCCCAACTAATGAAAAACTGTTTTTT
.	.	TRBV6-6	TRBJ2-5	CASSYESETQYF	TGTGCCAGCAGTTACGAGAGTGAGACCCAGTACTTC
.	TRBD1	TRBV19	TRBJ2-5	CASSMRGGQGVETQYF	TGTGCCAGTAGTATGCGAGGGGGACAGGGGGTGGAGACCCAGTACTTC
.	TRBD2	TRBV11-2	TRBJ2-1	CASSILTSGGANEQFF	TGTGCCAGCAGCATCCTGACTAGCGGGGGGGCCAATGAGCAGTTCTTC
.	.	TRBV27	TRBJ2-7	CASSSNNAYEQYF	TGTGCCAGCAGTTCCAACAACGCCTACGAGCAGTACTTC
.	.	TRBV11-2	TRBJ2-7	CASSLKSGRGRSYEQYF	TGTGCCAGCAGCTTAAAGAGCGGCAGGGGAAGAAGCTACGAGCAGTACTTC
.	TRBD1	TRBV28	TRBJ2-7	CASSSLGDSYEQYF	TGTGCCAGCAGTTCCCTGGGGGACAGCTACGAGCAGTACTTC
.	.	TRBV19	TRBJ2-1	CASSIVGKNEQFF	TGTGCCAGTAGTATCGTCGGGAAGAATGAGCAGTTCTTC
few	TRBD1	TRBV7-9	TRBJ2-7	CASTQQGSYEQYF	TGTGCCAGCACCCAACAGGGGAGCTACGAGCAGTACTTC
.	.	TRBV7-9	TRBJ2-7	CASSFGTLSYEQYF	TGTGCCAGCAGCTTTGGGACACTCTCCTACGAGCAGTACTTC